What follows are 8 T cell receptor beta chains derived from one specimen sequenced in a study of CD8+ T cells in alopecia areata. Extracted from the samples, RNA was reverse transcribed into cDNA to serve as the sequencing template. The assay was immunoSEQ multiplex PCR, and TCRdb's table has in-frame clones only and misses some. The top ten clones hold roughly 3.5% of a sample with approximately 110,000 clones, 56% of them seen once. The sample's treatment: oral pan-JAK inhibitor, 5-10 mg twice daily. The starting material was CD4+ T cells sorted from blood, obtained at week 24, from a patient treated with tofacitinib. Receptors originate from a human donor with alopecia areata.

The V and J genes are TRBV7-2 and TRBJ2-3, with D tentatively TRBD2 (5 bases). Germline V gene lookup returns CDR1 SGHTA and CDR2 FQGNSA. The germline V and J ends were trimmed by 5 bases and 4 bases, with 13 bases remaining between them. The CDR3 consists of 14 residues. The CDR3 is CASSPRAGADTQYF. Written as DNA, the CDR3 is TGTGCCAGCAGCCCCCGGGCGGGCGCAGATACGCAGTATTTT.

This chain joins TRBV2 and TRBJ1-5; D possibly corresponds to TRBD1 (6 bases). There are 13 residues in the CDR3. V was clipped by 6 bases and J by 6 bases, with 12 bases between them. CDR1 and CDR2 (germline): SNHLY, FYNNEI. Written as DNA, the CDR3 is TGTGCCAGCAGCGGGACACCTATTCAGCCCCAGCATTTT. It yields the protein CASSGTPIQPQHF.

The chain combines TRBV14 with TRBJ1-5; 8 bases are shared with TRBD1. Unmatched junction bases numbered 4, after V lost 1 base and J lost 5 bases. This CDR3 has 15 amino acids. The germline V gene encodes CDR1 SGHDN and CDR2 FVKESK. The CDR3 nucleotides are TGTGCCAGCAGCCAAGGGGGGACAGGTTATCAGCCCCAGCATTTT. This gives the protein CASSQGGTGYQPQHF.

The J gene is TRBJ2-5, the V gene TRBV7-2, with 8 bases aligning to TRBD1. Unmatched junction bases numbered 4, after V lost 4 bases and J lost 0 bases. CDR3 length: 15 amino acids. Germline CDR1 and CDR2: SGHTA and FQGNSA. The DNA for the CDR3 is TGTGCCAGCAGCTACGGACAGGGCCACCAAGAGACCCAGTACTTC. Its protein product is CASSYGQGHQETQYF. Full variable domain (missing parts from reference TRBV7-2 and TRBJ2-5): GAGVSQSPSNKVTEKGKDVELRCDPISGHTALYWYRQSLGQGLEFLIYFQGNSAPDKSGLPSDRFSAERTGGSVSTLTIQRTQQEDSAVYLCASSYGQGHQETQYFGPGTRLLVL.

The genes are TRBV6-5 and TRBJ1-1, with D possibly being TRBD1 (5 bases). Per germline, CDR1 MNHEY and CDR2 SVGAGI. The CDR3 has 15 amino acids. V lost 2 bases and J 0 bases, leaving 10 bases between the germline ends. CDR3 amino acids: CASSYEGHLNTEAFF. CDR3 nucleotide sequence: TGTGCCAGCAGTTACGAAGGACACCTGAACACTGAAGCTTTCTTT.

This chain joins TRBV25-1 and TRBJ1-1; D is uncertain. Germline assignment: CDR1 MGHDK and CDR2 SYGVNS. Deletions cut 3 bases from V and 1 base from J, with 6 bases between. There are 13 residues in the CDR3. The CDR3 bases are TGTGCCAGCAGTGAGGAGGGGAACACTGAAGCTTTCTTT. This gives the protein CASSEEGNTEAFF.

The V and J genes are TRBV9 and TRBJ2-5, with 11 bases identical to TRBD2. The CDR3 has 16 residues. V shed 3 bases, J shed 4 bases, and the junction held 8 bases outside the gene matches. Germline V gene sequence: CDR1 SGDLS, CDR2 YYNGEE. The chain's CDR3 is CASSAGVAGGTETQYF. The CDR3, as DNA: TGTGCCAGCAGCGCCGGGGTAGCGGGGGGGACAGAGACCCAGTACTTC.

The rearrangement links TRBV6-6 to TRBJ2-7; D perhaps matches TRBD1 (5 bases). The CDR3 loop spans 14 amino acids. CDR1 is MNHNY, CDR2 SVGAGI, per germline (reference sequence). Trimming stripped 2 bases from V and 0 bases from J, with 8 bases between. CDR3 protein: CASSYTQASYEQYF. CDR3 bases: TGTGCCAGCAGTTACACACAGGCCTCCTACGAGCAGTACTTC.